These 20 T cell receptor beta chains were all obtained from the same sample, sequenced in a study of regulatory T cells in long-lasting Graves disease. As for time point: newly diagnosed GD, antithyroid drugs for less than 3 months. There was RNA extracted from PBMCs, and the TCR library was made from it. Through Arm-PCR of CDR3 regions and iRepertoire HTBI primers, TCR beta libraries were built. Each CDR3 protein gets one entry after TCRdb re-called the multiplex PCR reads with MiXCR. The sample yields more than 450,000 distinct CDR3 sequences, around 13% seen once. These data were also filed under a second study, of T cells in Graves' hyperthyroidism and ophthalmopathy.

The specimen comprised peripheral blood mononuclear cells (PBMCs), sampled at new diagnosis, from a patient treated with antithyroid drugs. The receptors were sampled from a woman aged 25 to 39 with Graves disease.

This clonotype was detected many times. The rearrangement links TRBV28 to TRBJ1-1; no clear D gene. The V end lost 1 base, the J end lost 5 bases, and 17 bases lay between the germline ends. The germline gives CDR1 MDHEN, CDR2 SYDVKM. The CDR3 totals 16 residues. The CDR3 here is CASSLLADPGETEAFF. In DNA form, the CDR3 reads TGTGCCAGCAGTTTATTGGCAGACCCGGGAGAAACTGAAGCTTTCTTT.

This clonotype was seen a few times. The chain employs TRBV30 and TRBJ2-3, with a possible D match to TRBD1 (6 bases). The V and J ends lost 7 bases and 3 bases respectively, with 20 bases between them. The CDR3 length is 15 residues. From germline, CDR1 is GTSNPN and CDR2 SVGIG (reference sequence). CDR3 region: CASATLLTGTDTQYF. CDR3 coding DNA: TGTGCCTCCGCAACCCTTTTAACAGGGACAGATACGCAGTATTTT.

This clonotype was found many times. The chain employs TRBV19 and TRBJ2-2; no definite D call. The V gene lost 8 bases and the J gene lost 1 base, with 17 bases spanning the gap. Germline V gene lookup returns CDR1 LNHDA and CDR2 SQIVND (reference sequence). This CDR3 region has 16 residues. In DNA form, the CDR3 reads TGTGCCAGTTATCCCGTAGGCAAACTGAACACCGGGGAGCTGTTTTTT. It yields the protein CASYPVGKLNTGELFF.

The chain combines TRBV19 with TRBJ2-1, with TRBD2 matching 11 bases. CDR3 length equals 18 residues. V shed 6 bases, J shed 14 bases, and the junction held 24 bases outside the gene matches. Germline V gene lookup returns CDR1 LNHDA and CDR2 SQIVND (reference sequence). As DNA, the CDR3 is TGTGCCAGTAGACGGACAGGGAGAGGGCTAGCGGGGGGACCCCCCGAGTTCTTC. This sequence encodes CASRRTGRGLAGGPPEFF.

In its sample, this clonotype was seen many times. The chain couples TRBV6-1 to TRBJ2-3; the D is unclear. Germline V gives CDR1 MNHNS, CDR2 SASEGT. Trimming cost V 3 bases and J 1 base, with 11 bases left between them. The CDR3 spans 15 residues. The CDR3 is CASSDVPGGTDTQYF. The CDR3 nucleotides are TGTGCCAGCAGTGATGTCCCTGGAGGCACAGATACGCAGTATTTT.

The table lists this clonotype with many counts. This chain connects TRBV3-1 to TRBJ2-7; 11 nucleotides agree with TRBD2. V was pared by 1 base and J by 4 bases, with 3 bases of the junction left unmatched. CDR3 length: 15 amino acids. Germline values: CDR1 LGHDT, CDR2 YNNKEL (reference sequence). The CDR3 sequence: CASSQGSSGRYEQYF. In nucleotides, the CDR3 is TGTGCCAGCAGCCAAGGGTCTAGCGGGAGGTACGAGCAGTACTTC.

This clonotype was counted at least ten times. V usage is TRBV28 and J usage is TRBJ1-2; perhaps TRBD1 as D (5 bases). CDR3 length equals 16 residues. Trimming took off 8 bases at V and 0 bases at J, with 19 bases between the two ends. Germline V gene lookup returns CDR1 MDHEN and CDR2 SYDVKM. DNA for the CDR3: TGTGCCAGCCTGAGTTTACGGGGCCAAGCTAACTATGGCTACACCTTC. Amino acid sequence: CASLSLRGQANYGYTF.

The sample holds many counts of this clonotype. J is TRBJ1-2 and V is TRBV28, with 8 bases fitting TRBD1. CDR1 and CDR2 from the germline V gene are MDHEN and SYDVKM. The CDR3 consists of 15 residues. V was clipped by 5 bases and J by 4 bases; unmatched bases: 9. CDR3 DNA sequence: TGTGCCAGCAGTGACAGGGGCAAAGCCCTCTATGGCTACACCTTC. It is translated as CASSDRGKALYGYTF.

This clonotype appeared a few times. The CDR3 region has the DNA TGTGCCAGCAGTATGACAGGGAACCCCGGGGGCTACACCTTC. Encoded protein: CASSMTGNPGGYTF. This chain uses TRBV28 with TRBJ1-2; 7 nucleotides agree with TRBD1. J lost 8 bases, V lost 5 bases, and 11 bases had no gene match. Germline lookup yields CDR1 MDHEN and CDR2 SYDVKM. CDR3 length: 14 amino acids.

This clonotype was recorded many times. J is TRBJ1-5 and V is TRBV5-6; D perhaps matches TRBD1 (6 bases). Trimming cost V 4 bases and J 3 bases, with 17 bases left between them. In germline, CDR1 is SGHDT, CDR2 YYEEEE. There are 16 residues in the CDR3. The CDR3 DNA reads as TGTGCCAGCAGCAATTGGGGCAGGGGTAACAATCAGCCCCAGCATTTT. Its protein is CASSNWGRGNNQPQHF. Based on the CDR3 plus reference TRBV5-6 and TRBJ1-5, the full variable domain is DAGVTQSPTHLIKTRGQQVTLRCSPKSGHDTVSWYQQALGQGPQFIFQYYEEEERQRGNFPDRFSGHQFPNYSSELNVNALLLGDSALYLCASSNWGRGNNQPQHFGDGTRLSIL.

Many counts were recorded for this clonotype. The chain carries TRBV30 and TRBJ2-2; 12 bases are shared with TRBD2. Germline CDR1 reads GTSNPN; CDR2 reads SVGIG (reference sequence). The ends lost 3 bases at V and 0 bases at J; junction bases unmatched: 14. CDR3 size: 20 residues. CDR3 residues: CAWRHPPGLAGRANTGELFF. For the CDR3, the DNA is TGTGCCTGGAGACACCCCCCCGGACTAGCGGGACGGGCGAACACCGGGGAGCTGTTTTTT.

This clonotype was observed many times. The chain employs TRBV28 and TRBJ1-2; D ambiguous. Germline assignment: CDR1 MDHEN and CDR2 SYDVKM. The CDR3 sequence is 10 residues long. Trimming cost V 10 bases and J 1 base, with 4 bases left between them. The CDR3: CATLNYGYTF. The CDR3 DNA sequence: TGTGCCACGCTTAACTATGGCTACACCTTC.

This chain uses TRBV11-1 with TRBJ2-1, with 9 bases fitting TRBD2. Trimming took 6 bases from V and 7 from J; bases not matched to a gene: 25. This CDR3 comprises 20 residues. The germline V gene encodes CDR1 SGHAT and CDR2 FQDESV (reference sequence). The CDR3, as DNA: TGTGCCAGCAGGCAAGCCGGTAGGGTTGCGGGAGGGTTTGGGGATAATGAGCAGTTCTTC. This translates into CASRQAGRVAGGFGDNEQFF.

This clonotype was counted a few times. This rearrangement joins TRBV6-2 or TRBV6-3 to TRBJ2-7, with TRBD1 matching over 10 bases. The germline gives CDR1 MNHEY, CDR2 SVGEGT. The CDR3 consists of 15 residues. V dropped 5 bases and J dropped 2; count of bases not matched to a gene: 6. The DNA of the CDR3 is TGTGCCAGCAGTCCCCCGGGACAGGGGCCCTACGAGCAGTACTTC. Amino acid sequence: CASSPPGQGPYEQYF.

CDR3 nucleotide sequence: TGTGCCAGCAAGAAGGACAGCCAAGATCAGCCCCAGCATTTT. Translating it yields CASKKDSQDQPQHF. The chain links TRBV6-1 to TRBJ1-5; the D gene is possibly TRBD1 (6 bases). With 7 bases removed from V and 5 bases from J, the gap between germline ends came to 15 bases. The CDR3 loop spans 14 amino acids. Per germline, CDR1 MNHNS and CDR2 SASEGT.

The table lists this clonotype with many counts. The chain's CDR3 is CASSWGPGDEQFF. In nucleotides, the CDR3 is TGTGCCAGCAGCTGGGGGCCCGGGGATGAGCAGTTCTTC. The chain carries TRBV13 and TRBJ2-1, with D possibly being TRBD1 (6 bases). The CDR3 extends over 13 amino acids. Germline V CDR1 and CDR2: PRHDT, FYEKMQ (reference sequence). Trimming removed 4 bases from V and 8 bases from J, with 12 bases in between. Full variable domain (outside the CDR3, taken from reference TRBV13 and TRBJ2-1): AAGVIQSPRHLIKEKRETATLKCYPIPRHDTVYWYQQGPGQDPQFLISFYEKMQSDKGSIPDRFSAQQFSDYHSELNMSSLELGDSALYFCASSWGPGDEQFFGPGTRLTVL.

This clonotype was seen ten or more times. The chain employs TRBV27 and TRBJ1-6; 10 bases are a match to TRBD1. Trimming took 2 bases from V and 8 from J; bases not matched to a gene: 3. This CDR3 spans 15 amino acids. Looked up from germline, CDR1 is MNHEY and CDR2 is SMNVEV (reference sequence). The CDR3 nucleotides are TGTGCCAGCAGTTTAATCGGGACAGGGGATTCACCCCTCCACTTT. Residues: CASSLIGTGDSPLHF.

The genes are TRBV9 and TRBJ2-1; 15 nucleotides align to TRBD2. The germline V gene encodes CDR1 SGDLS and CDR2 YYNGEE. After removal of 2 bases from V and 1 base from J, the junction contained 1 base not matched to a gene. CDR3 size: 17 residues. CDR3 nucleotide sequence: TGTGCCAGCAGCGTGGGACTAGCGGGAGGATCCTACAATGAGCAGTTCTTC. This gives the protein CASSVGLAGGSYNEQFF. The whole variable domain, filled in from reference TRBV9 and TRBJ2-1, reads DSGVTQTPKHLITATGQRVTLRCSPRSGDLSVYWYQQSLDQGLQFLIQYYNGEERAKGNILERFSAQQFPDLHSELNLSSLELGDSALYFCASSVGLAGGSYNEQFFGPGTRLTVL.

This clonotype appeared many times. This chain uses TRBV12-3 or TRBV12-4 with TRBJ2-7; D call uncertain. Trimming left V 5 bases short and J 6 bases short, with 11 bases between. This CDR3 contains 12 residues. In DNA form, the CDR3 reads TGTGCCAGCAGTATTATCTGGAGCGAGCAGTACTTC. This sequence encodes CASSIIWSEQYF.

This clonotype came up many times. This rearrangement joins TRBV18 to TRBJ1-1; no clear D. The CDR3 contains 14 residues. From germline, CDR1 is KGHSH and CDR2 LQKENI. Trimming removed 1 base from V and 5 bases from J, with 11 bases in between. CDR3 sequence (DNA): TGTGCCAGCTCACCACAGCCCGCGGGGACTGAAGCTTTCTTT. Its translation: CASSPQPAGTEAFF.